The 9 T cell receptor beta chains in this list originate from one sample, sequenced in a study of T cells in Graves' hyperthyroidism and ophthalmopathy. The investigators amplified TCR beta CDR3 regions from RNA transcripts. Primed by the HTBI set, a first-round RT-PCR was run on the TCR CDR3. TCRdb reanalysed the multiplex PCR reads using MiXCR and keeps one entry per CDR3 protein. The table has approximately 350,000 distinct CDR3 sequences, roughly 15% seen once. The material sequenced was blood. These receptors were collected from a woman aged 60-75 years with Graves' ophthalmopathy.

This clonotype was seen many times. The V and J genes are TRBV20-1 and TRBJ2-5; a possible D gene is TRBD1 (6 bases). Trimming removed 3 bases at V and 3 bases at J, with 23 bases between. Germline-derived CDR1 and CDR2 are DFQATT and SNEGSKA (reference sequence). CDR3 length: 17 residues. The CDR3 region is CSASNWGSPGEKETQYF. In nucleotides, the CDR3 is TGCAGTGCTAGTAATTGGGGGAGTCCAGGGGAAAAAGAGACCCAGTACTTC.

With respect to this clonotype: A junction end diverges from the germline sequence, so it may reflect a read error. The chain links TRBV3-1 to TRBJ1-1; tentatively, D is TRBD1 (5 bases). The germline V gene has CDR1 LGHDT and CDR2 YNNKEL (reference sequence). The CDR3 consists of 12 residues. DNA for the CDR3: TGCGCCAGCAGCCAAGGGACGGCTGAAGCTTTCTTT. Translation: CASSQGTAEAFF.

CDR3 amino acids: CASSLPGDTGELFF. The CDR3 DNA sequence: TGTGCCAGCAGCTTACCCGGGGACACCGGGGAGCTGTTTTTT. The chain links TRBV7-3 to TRBJ2-2; possible D gene TRBD2, 5 bases. V was clipped by 2 bases and J by 3 bases, with 7 bases between them. The CDR3 consists of 14 residues. The V gene's germline CDR1 is SGHTA and CDR2 FQGTGA.

This clonotype was detected only a few times. V usage is TRBV28 and J usage is TRBJ2-2; tentatively, D is TRBD1 (6 bases). Deletions cut 6 bases from V and 6 bases from J, with 14 bases between. Germline V gene data show CDR1 as MDHEN and CDR2 as SYDVKM. CDR3 size: 14 residues. CDR3 region: CASREPRTAGELFF. DNA for the CDR3: TGTGCCAGCAGGGAGCCTAGGACAGCCGGGGAGCTGTTTTTT.

This clonotype was seen more than once but under ten times. The chain is built from TRBV29-1 and TRBJ2-3; perhaps TRBD1 as D (5 bases). This CDR3 region has 15 residues. CDR1 is SQVTM, CDR2 ANQGSEA, per germline. The V end was cut by 7 bases, the J end by 7 bases, with 24 bases between. The CDR3 DNA reads TGCAGCGCGAAACAAAGTCAGGGAAGCCCAAATACGCAGTATTTT. Encoded protein: CSAKQSQGSPNTQYF.

Details on this clonotype: A read error may explain this, as a much larger clone is one base away. The chain carries TRBV18 and TRBJ1-5; the D gene is possibly TRBD1 (5 bases). Germline V gene lookup returns CDR1 KGHSH and CDR2 LQKENI. The CDR3 is made up of 15 amino acids. Trimming cost V 3 bases and J 6 bases, with 15 bases left between them. Written as DNA, the CDR3 is TGTGCCAGCTCACCCCTGTCGGGGACCGCTCAGCCCCAGCATTTT. As protein: CASSPLSGTAQPQHF.

At least ten counts were recorded for this clonotype. The rearrangement links TRBV20-1 to TRBJ2-3, with 11 bases fitting TRBD2. CDR3 length: 17 residues. Per the germline V gene, CDR1 is DFQATT and CDR2 is SNEGSKA (reference sequence). Germline trimming cut 6 bases from V and 1 base from J; bases unmatched to any gene: 12. The CDR3 DNA reads as TGCAGTGCCCAACAACTAGCGGGAGACGTTCGCACAGATACGCAGTATTTT. Translation gives CSAQQLAGDVRTDTQYF.

This clonotype was counted at least ten times. This chain links TRBV28 with TRBJ2-3; 8 nucleotides agree with TRBD1. Trimming cost V 3 bases and J 1 base; bases outside gene matches: 6. Germline loops: CDR1 MDHEN, CDR2 SYDVKM. The CDR3 is 16 amino acids. CDR3 in DNA: TGTGCCAGCAGTTTCGTCAGGGGGCGACGCACAGATACGCAGTATTTT. Protein product: CASSFVRGRRTDTQYF.

This clonotype was counted ten times or more. The rearrangement links TRBV10-3 to TRBJ2-3; no clear D. This CDR3 is 18 amino acids long. Trimming pared 2 bases from V and 2 bases from J, leaving 20 bases between. Germline V lookup: CDR1 ENHRY, CDR2 SYGVKD. The DNA for the CDR3 is TGTGCCATCAGTGAGAAACAGCGTGGGCTTGGTTTCACAGATACGCAGTATTTT. It yields the protein CAISEKQRGLGFTDTQYF.